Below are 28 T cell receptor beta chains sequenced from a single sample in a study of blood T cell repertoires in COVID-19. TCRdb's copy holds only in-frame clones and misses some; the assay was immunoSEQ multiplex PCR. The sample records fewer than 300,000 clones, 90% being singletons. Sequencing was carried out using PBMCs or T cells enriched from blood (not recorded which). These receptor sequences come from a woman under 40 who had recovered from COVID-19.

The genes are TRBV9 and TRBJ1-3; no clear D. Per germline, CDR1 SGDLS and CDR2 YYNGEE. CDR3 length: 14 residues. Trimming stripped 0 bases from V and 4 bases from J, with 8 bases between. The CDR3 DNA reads TGTGCCAGCAGCGTAGTTGAGAAGGGAAACACCATATATTTT. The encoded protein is CASSVVEKGNTIYF.

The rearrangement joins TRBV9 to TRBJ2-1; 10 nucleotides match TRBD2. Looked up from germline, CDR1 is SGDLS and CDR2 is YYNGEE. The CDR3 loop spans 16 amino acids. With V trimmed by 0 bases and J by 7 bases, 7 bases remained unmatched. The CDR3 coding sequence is TGTGCCAGCAGCGTAGGGGCTAGCGGGAGAGTTAATGAGCAGTTCTTC. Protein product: CASSVGASGRVNEQFF.

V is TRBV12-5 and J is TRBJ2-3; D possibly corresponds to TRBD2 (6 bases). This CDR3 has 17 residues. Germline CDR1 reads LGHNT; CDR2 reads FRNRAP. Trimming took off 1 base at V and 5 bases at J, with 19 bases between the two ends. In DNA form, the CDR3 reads TGTGCTAGTGGTTTGGGACTAGGTCCGTTTGAGGGAGATACGCAGTATTTT. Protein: CASGLGLGPFEGDTQYF.

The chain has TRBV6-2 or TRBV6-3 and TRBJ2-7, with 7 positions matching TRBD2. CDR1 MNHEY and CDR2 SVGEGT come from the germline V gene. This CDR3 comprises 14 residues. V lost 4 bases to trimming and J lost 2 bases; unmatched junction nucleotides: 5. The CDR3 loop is CASSWGGSPYEQYF. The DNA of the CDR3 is TGTGCCAGCAGTTGGGGCGGGAGTCCCTACGAGCAGTACTTC.

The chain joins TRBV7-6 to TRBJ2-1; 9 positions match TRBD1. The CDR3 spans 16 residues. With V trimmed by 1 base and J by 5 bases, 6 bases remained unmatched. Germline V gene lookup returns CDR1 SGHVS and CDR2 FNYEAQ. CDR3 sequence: CASSLEGTGIHNEQFF. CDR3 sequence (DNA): TGTGCCAGCAGCTTAGAAGGGACAGGGATCCACAATGAGCAGTTCTTC.

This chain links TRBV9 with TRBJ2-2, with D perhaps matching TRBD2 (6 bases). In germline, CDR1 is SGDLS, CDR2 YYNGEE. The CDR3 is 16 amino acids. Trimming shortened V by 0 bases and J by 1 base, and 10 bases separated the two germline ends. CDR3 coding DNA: TGTGCCAGCAGCGTAGGTAGCGGCTTGAACACCGGGGAGCTGTTTTTT. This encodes CASSVGSGLNTGELFF.

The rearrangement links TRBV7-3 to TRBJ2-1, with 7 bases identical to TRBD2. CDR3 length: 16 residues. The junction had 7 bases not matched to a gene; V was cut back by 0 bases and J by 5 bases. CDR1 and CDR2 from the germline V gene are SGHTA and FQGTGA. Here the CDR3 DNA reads TGTGCCAGCAGCTTAACGACTGGACTAGGCCACAATGAGCAGTTCTTC. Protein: CASSLTTGLGHNEQFF.

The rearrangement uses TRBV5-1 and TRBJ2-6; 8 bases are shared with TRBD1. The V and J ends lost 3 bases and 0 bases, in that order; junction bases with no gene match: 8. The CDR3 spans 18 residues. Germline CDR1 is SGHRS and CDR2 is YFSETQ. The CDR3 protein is CASSSGQGRSSGANVLTF. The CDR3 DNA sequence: TGCGCCAGCAGCTCCGGACAGGGCCGAAGCTCTGGGGCCAACGTCCTGACTTTC.

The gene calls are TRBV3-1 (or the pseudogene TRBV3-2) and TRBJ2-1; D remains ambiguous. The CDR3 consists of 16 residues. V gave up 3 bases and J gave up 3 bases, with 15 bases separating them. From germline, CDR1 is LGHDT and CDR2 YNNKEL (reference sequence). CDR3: CASSHSGISVYNEQFF. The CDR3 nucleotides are TGTGCCAGCAGCCATTCAGGCATCTCAGTCTACAATGAGCAGTTCTTC.

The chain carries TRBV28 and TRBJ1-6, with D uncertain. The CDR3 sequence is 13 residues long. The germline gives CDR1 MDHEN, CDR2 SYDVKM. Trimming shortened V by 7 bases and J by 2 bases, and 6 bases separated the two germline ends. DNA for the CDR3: TGTGCCAGCAATTCAGCCTATAATTCACCCCTCCACTTT. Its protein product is CASNSAYNSPLHF.

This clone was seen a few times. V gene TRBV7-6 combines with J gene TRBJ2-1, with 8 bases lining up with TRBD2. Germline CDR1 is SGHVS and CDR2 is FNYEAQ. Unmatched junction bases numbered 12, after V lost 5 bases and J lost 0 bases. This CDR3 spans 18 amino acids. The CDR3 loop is CASSRSVAGTISYNEQFF. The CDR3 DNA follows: TGTGCCAGCAGCCGATCGGTAGCGGGGACGATCTCCTACAATGAGCAGTTCTTC.

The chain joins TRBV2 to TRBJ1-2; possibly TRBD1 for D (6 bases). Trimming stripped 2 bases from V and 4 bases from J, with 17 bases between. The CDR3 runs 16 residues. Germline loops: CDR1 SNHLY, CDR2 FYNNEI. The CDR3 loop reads CASSELAVGGGYGYTF. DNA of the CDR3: TGTGCCAGCAGTGAATTGGCAGTTGGGGGCGGCTATGGCTACACCTTC.

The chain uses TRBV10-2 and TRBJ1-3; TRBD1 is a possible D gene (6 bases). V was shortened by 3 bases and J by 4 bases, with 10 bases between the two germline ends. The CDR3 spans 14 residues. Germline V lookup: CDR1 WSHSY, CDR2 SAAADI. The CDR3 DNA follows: TGCGCCAGCAGTGACCCAGGGGCGGGAAACACCATATATTTT. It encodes CASSDPGAGNTIYF.

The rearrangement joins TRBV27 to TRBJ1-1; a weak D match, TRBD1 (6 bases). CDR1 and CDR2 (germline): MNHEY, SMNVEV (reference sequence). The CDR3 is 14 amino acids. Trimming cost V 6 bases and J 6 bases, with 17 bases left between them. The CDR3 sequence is CASRIPGELSEAFF. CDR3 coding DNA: TGTGCCAGCAGGATCCCAGGGGAACTCTCTGAAGCTTTCTTT.

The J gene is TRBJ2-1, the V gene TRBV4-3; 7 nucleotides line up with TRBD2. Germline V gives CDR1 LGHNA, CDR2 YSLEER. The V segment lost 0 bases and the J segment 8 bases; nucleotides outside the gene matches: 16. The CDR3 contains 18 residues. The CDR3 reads CASSQDLGTIRRIDEQFF. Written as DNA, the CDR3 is TGCGCCAGCAGCCAAGATCTAGGGACTATTAGGCGTATTGATGAGCAGTTCTTC.

CDR3 nucleotide sequence: TGTGCCAGCAGGGGTGACAGGATGAACACCGGGGAGCTGTTTTTT. It translates to CASRGDRMNTGELFF. The chain is built from TRBV28 and TRBJ2-2; TRBD1 might be the D (6 bases). Germline values: CDR1 MDHEN, CDR2 SYDVKM. The V gene lost 6 bases and the J gene lost 1 base, with 12 bases spanning the gap. The CDR3 spans 15 residues.

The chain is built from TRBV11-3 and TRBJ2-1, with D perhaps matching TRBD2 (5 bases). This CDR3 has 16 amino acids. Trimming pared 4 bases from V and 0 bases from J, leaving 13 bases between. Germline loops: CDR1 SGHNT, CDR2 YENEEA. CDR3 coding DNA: TGTGCCAGCAGCTCCCGGGGAGACCTCTCCTACAATGAGCAGTTCTTC. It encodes CASSSRGDLSYNEQFF.

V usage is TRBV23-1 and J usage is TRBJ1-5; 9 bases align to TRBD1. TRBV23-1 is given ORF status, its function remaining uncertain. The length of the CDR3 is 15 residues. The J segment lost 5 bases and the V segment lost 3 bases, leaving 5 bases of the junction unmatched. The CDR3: CASSQRDRVDQPQHF. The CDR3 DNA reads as TGCGCCAGCAGTCAGCGGGACAGGGTCGATCAGCCCCAGCATTTT.

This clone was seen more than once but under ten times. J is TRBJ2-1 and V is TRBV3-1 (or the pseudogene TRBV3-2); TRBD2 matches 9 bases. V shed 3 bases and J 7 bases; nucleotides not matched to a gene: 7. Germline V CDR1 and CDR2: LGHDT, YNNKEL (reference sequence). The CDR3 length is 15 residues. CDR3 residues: CASSHGSGRTNEQFF. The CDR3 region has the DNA TGTGCCAGCAGCCACGGTAGCGGGAGAACTAATGAGCAGTTCTTC.

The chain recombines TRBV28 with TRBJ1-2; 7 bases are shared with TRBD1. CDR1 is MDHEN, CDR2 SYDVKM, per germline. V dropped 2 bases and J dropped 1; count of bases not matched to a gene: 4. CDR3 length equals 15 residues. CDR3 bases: TGTGCCAGCAGTTTAGGCAGGGGGAATAACTATGGCTACACCTTC. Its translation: CASSLGRGNNYGYTF.

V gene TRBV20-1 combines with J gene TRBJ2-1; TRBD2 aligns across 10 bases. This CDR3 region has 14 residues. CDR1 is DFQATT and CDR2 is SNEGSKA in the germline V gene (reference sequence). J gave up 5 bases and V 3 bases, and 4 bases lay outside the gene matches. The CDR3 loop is CSASRTSGNNEQFF. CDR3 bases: TGCAGTGCTAGTAGGACTAGCGGAAACAATGAGCAGTTCTTC.

CDR3 residues: CASSVVIGWEDTEAFF. The CDR3 DNA follows: TGTGCCAGCAGCGTAGTGATTGGTTGGGAGGACACTGAAGCTTTCTTT. This chain uses TRBV9 with TRBJ1-1; no clear D gene. Germline V lookup: CDR1 SGDLS, CDR2 YYNGEE. The CDR3 is 16 amino acids. V shed 0 bases and J shed 3 bases, with 15 bases lying between them.

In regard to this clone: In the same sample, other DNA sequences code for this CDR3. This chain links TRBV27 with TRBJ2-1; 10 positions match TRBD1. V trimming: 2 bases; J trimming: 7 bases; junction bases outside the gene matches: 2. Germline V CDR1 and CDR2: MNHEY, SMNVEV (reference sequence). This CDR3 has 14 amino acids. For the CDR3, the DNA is TGTGCCAGCAGTTTAGGGACAGGGGTGAATGAGCAGTTCTTC. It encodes CASSLGTGVNEQFF.

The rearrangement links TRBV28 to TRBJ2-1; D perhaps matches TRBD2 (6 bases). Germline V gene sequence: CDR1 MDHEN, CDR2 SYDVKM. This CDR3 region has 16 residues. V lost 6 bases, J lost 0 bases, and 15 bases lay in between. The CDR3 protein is CASRTGDWSSYNEQFF. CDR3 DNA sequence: TGTGCCAGCAGGACGGGGGATTGGTCCTCCTACAATGAGCAGTTCTTC.

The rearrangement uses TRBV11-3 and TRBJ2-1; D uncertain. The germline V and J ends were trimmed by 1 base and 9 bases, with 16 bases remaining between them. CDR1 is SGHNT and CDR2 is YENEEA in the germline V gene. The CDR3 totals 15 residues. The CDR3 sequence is CASSLAVLGESEQFF. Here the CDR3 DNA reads TGTGCCAGCAGCTTAGCCGTTTTGGGCGAATCTGAGCAGTTCTTC.

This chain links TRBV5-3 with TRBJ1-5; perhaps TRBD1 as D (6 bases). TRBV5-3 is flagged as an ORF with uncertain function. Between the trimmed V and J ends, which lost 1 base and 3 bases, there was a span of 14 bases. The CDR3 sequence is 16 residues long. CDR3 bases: TGTGCCAGAAGCTTGTTCGGGGCAGGGGACAATCAGCCCCAGCATTTT. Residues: CARSLFGAGDNQPQHF.

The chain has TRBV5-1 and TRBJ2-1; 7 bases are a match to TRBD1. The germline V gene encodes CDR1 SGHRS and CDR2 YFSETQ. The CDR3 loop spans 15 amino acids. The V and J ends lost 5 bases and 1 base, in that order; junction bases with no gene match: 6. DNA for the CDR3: TGCGCCAGCAGTTCCGGACAGGTTTCCTACAATGAGCAGTTCTTC. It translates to CASSSGQVSYNEQFF.

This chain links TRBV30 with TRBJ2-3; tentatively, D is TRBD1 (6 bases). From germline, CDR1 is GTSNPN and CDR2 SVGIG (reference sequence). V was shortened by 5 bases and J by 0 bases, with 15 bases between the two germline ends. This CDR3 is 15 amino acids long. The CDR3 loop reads CAWEQGEASTDTQYF. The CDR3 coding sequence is TGTGCCTGGGAACAGGGAGAGGCTAGCACAGATACGCAGTATTTT.